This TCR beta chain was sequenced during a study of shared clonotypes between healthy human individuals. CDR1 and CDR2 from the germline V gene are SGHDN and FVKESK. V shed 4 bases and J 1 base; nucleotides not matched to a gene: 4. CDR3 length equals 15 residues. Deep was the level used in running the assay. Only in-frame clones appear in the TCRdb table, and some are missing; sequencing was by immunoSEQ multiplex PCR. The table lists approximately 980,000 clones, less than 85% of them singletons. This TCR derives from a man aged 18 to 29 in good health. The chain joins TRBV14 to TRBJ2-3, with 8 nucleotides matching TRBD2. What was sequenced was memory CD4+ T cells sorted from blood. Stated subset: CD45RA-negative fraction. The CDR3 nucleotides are TGTGCCAGCAGCCCCGTACTAGCGGGCACAGATACGCAGTATTTT. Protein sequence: CASSPVLAGTDTQYF.